This entry lists 9 T cell receptor beta chains sequenced from one sample in a study of T cell responses to AZD1222 COVID-19 vaccine. Clones were read by immunoSEQ multiplex PCR, and TCRdb kept only the in-frame ones, dropping some. This sample yields 150,000 to 200,000 clones, of which 94% are seen a single time; approximately 0.58% belongs to the top ten. The specimen comprised peripheral blood, sampled on day 0 of AZD1222 vaccination. These TCRs come from an adult in good health.

CDR3 coding DNA: TGTGCCAGCAGCCAGAATGGACATGTGAACACTGAAGCTTTCTTT. Its protein is CASSQNGHVNTEAFF. The chain combines TRBV7-6 with TRBJ1-1, with a tentative D call TRBD1 (5 bases). Germline CDR1 is SGHVS and CDR2 is FNYEAQ. The CDR3 extends over 15 amino acids. Deletions cut 5 bases from V and 0 bases from J, with 13 bases between.

The J gene is TRBJ2-1, the V gene TRBV10-3; weak D call: TRBD1 (6 bases). Germline assignment: CDR1 ENHRY and CDR2 SYGVKD. Trimming took 0 bases from V and 8 from J, leaving 17 bases between them. The CDR3 has 16 amino acids. The CDR3 sequence is CAISESQGSRVYEQFF. The CDR3 coding sequence is TGTGCCATCAGTGAGTCTCAGGGGTCCAGGGTGTATGAGCAGTTCTTC.

V gene TRBV3-1 (or the pseudogene TRBV3-2) combines with J gene TRBJ1-3; TRBD1 aligns across 9 bases. This CDR3 has 14 residues. The trim removed 4 bases at V and 8 bases at J, leaving 6 bases unmatched. Germline CDR1 LGHDT, CDR2 YNNKEL (reference sequence). CDR3 amino acids: CASSLDRGADTIYF. The CDR3 nucleotides read TGTGCCAGCAGCCTGGACAGGGGTGCTGACACCATATATTTT.

This clone showed up just a few times. The J gene is TRBJ2-1, the V gene TRBV14; 9 bases line up with TRBD2. V gave up 3 bases and J gave up 7 bases; unmatched junction bases: 10. Germline V gives CDR1 SGHDN, CDR2 FVKESK. The CDR3 is 16 amino acids. CDR3 DNA: TGTGCCAGCAGCCAGGGTCTGCGGGAGGGCTTAAATGAGCAGTTCTTC. Translating gives CASSQGLREGLNEQFF.

This chain joins TRBV30 and TRBJ1-2; 11 nucleotides agree with TRBD1. Germline trimming cut 1 base from V and 2 bases from J; bases unmatched to any gene: 12. Germline V gene data show CDR1 as GTSNPN and CDR2 as SVGIG (reference sequence). The CDR3 loop spans 18 amino acids. The CDR3 protein is CAWSGRRGQGVFNYGYTF. The DNA of the CDR3 is TGTGCCTGGAGTGGACGGCGGGGACAGGGGGTTTTCAACTATGGCTACACCTTC.

The gene calls are TRBV7-9 and TRBJ1-2, with D possibly TRBD1 on 5 matching bases. Trimming pared 5 bases from V and 5 bases from J, leaving 9 bases between. The V gene's germline CDR1 is SEHNR and CDR2 FQNEAQ (reference sequence). CDR3 length: 12 residues. CDR3: CASSLREYGYTF. As DNA, the CDR3 is TGTGCCAGCAGCCTCAGGGAATATGGCTACACCTTC.

The chain carries TRBV5-1 and TRBJ2-7; 7 nucleotides agree with TRBD2. Germline V gene lookup returns CDR1 SGHRS and CDR2 YFSETQ. The CDR3 has 16 amino acids. Germline trimming cut 0 bases from V and 1 base from J; bases unmatched to any gene: 7. CDR3 residues: CASSLAGGRASYEQYF. CDR3 bases: TGCGCCAGCAGCTTGGCCGGTGGGAGGGCATCCTACGAGCAGTACTTC.

The V gene is TRBV28, the J gene TRBJ1-1; D is unresolved. From germline, CDR1 is MDHEN and CDR2 SYDVKM. The germline V and J ends were trimmed by 2 bases and 2 bases, with 9 bases remaining between them. The CDR3 runs 14 residues. As DNA, the CDR3 is TGTGCCAGCAGTTTAATTAAGGGTAACACTGAAGCTTTCTTT. Amino acids: CASSLIKGNTEAFF.

This clone was picked up one time. The chain employs TRBV4-1 and TRBJ1-1; 7 bases line up with TRBD1. This CDR3 is built from 16 residues. The V gene end was trimmed by 6 bases and the J gene end by 0 bases; junction bases not matched to a gene: 10. Germline lookup yields CDR1 MGHRA and CDR2 YSYEKL. DNA of the CDR3: TGCGCCAGCAGGGGCATTGGGGGACAGTTGAACACTGAAGCTTTCTTT. Its translation is CASRGIGGQLNTEAFF.